This T cell receptor (beta chain) emerged from a study of cytomegalovirus exposure and HLA in healthy donors. Per the germline V gene, CDR1 is SEHNR and CDR2 is FQNEAQ (reference sequence). The CDR3 length is 18 residues. With 3 bases removed from V and 6 bases from J, the gap between germline ends came to 23 bases. Assay: immunoSEQ multiplex PCR; the TCRdb copy retains only in-frame clones and omits some. The sample records 100,000 to 150,000 clones, more than 95% being singletons. V usage is TRBV7-9 and J usage is TRBJ2-2; the D gene is possibly TRBD2 (7 bases). The sample was PBMCs. This TCR derives from a man aged 18 to 29 in good health and CMV-seronegative. CDR3 sequence (DNA): TGTGCCAGCAGCTTCCCCCGGGGGGACCTCCCAGGGGCCGGGGAGCTGTTTTTT. Amino acid sequence: CASSFPRGDLPGAGELFF.